The 23 T cell receptor beta chains reported below all come from one sample, sequenced in a study of blood T cells in healthy people across ages. Through a sample-barcoded 5' primer and a J-beta primer mix, a second PCR was run for roughly 6 to 12 cycles. TCRdb reprocessed the 5' RACE reads with MiXCR, giving one entry per CDR3 protein. The sample lists about a million distinct CDR3 sequences; around 46% were seen once. The sequencing input was blood. The source is a man aged 25-45 years in good health.

J is TRBJ2-3 and V is TRBV4-1, with 11 bases matching TRBD2. This CDR3 spans 15 amino acids. Germline-derived CDR1 and CDR2 are MGHRA and YSYEKL. After removal of 4 bases from V and 6 bases from J, the junction contained 6 bases not matched to a gene. CDR3 amino acids: CASSPTTSGADTQYF. The CDR3 region has the DNA TGCGCCAGCAGCCCAACGACTAGCGGGGCTGATACGCAGTATTTT.

A few counts support this clonotype. The chain links TRBV2 to TRBJ2-2, with TRBD1 matching 9 bases. The V gene's germline CDR1 is SNHLY and CDR2 FYNNEI. The ends lost 11 bases at V and 4 bases at J; junction bases unmatched: 11. The CDR3 is made up of 15 amino acids. In nucleotides, the CDR3 is TGTGCCTCCACCCGGGACAGGGTCGTCACCGGGGAGCTGTTTTTT. It encodes CASTRDRVVTGELFF.

This chain uses TRBV11-1 with TRBJ2-1; D is perhaps TRBD2 (6 bases). Trimming pared 6 bases from V and 10 bases from J, leaving 13 bases between. CDR1 and CDR2 (germline): SGHAT, FQDESV (reference sequence). This CDR3 is 12 amino acids long. The CDR3: CASRETGGEQFF. The CDR3 nucleotides read TGTGCCAGCAGAGAAACCGGGGGAGAGCAGTTCTTC.

The rearrangement uses TRBV7-2 and TRBJ1-5; D not resolved. V lost 5 bases, J lost 4 bases, and 9 bases lay in between. The CDR3 spans 13 residues. Germline V gives CDR1 SGHTA, CDR2 FQGNSA. The CDR3 sequence: CASSPLLNQPQHF. In DNA form, the CDR3 reads TGTGCCAGCAGCCCACTCTTGAATCAGCCCCAGCATTTT.

Notes on this clonotype: This may be a read error: a much more frequent sequence differs by one nucleotide. This chain connects TRBV6-4 to TRBJ2-1; 8 bases are shared with TRBD2. CDR3 length: 16 residues. CDR1 and CDR2 from the germline V gene are MRHNA and SNTAGT. The CDR3 nucleotides read TGTGCCAGCAGTGACTCGGCGGGGGGAGACTACAATGAGCGGTTCTTC. Protein sequence: CASSDSAGGDYNERFF.

In its sample, this clonotype was seen a few times. The chain uses TRBV20-1 and TRBJ1-2; D call uncertain. Germline V lookup: CDR1 DFQATT, CDR2 SNEGSKA (reference sequence). The V end lost 0 bases, the J end lost 6 bases, and 14 bases lay between the germline ends. This CDR3 has 14 residues. The CDR3 sequence: CSAREAGLLHGYTF. The CDR3 DNA is TGCAGTGCTAGAGAAGCGGGGTTACTGCATGGCTACACCTTC.

This chain links TRBV20-1 with TRBJ1-2; D uncertain. Germline V lookup: CDR1 DFQATT, CDR2 SNEGSKA (reference sequence). Trimming stripped 6 bases from V and 8 bases from J, with 13 bases between. The CDR3 is made up of 11 amino acids. The CDR3 sequence: CSAWTARGYTF. CDR3 coding DNA: TGCAGTGCATGGACGGCCCGAGGCTACACCTTC.

The chain couples TRBV27 to TRBJ2-1; either TRBD1 or TRBD2 may supply D (5 bases each). Germline lookup yields CDR1 MNHEY and CDR2 SMNVEV (reference sequence). The CDR3 runs to 16 residues. V lost 8 bases and J 1 base, leaving 18 bases between the germline ends. CDR3 coding DNA: TGTGCCAGCGATAGGGGCGGAGGAAAGTCCTACAATGAGCAGTTCTTC. The encoded protein is CASDRGGGKSYNEQFF.

To note about this clonotype: One junction end disagrees with the germline gene, perhaps due to a read error. J is TRBJ2-4 and V is TRBV4-2; D possibly corresponds to TRBD1 (6 bases). With the DNA end fitting TRBJ2-7 better, the J assignment may be wrong. Germline V lookup: CDR1 LGHNA, CDR2 YNFKEQ. The CDR3 runs 16 residues. The CDR3, as DNA: TGTGCCAGTAGCCGGGGTGGGGCAGGGGTAGCCTACGAGCAGTACTTC. Translating it yields CASSRGGAGVAYEQYF.

Only a few counts were recorded for this clonotype. The gene calls are TRBV12-3 or TRBV12-4 and TRBJ1-1; D uncertain. The CDR3 sequence is 12 residues long. The V gene lost 5 bases and the J gene lost 8 bases, with 12 bases spanning the gap. The CDR3 bases are TGTGCCAGCAGTGAAGGTAGGGTGGAAGCTTTCTTT. This codes for CASSEGRVEAFF.

This clonotype was seen a handful of times. This CDR3 reads CSNMATSSYNEQFF. DNA for the CDR3: TGCTCGAATATGGCAACTAGCTCCTACAATGAGCAGTTCTTC. The genes are TRBV20-1 and TRBJ2-1; D is perhaps TRBD2 (5 bases). This CDR3 is built from 14 residues. Germline CDR1 reads DFQATT; CDR2 reads SNEGSKA (reference sequence).

This rearrangement joins TRBV6-2 or TRBV6-3 to TRBJ2-5, with 8 bases matching TRBD2. The closer fit of TRBJ2-7 to the DNA end suggests the J call may be wrong. CDR1 is MNHEY and CDR2 is SVGEGT in the germline V gene. The CDR3 length is 14 residues. CDR3 loop: CASSYWRGVNEQYF. The CDR3 nucleotides read TGTGCCAGCAGTTACTGGCGGGGGGTCAACGAGCAGTACTTC.

This clonotype was observed a handful of times. The chain recombines TRBV29-1 with TRBJ2-3, with no clear D. The CDR3 has 13 amino acids. CDR1 is SQVTM and CDR2 is ANQGSEA in the germline V gene. Trimming cost V 1 base and J 2 bases, with 7 bases left between them. The CDR3 is CSVEGQFTDTQYF. In DNA form, the CDR3 reads TGCAGCGTTGAAGGGCAATTCACAGATACGCAGTATTTT.

In this sample, this clonotype is medium-sized (0.01 to 0.1%). The V and J genes are TRBV3-1 and TRBJ1-2; D is possibly TRBD1 (5 bases). Deletions cut 1 base from V and 4 bases from J, with 13 bases between. The germline gives CDR1 LGHDT, CDR2 YNNKEL (reference sequence). The CDR3 spans 15 residues. The CDR3 DNA is TGTGCCAGCAGCCAAGGGCTCGGAAGGGGCTATGGCTACACCTTC. This sequence encodes CASSQGLGRGYGYTF.

This clonotype was seen many times. The chain employs TRBV14 and TRBJ1-1; D is unclear. This CDR3 spans 14 amino acids. V dropped 0 bases and J dropped 1 base, with 6 bases sitting between them. In germline, CDR1 is SGHDN, CDR2 FVKESK. The CDR3 sequence is CASSQEARNTEAFF. DNA of the CDR3: TGTGCCAGCAGCCAAGAAGCCAGGAACACTGAAGCTTTCTTT.

A single count supports this clonotype. The chain uses TRBV9 and TRBJ2-3; D is perhaps TRBD2 (5 bases). The CDR3 runs to 16 residues. CDR1 and CDR2 from the germline V gene are SGDLS and YYNGEE. The ends were cut back, 0 bases at V and 2 bases at J, with 13 bases in the middle. DNA for the CDR3: TGTGCCAGCAGCGTAGTCGGGGTAGGGATCACAGATACGCAGTATTTT. Protein: CASSVVGVGITDTQYF.

As for this clonotype: Germline and junction disagree at one end, which may indicate a read error. The chain has TRBV12-3 or TRBV12-4 and TRBJ2-1; maybe TRBD2 (5 bases). CDR3 length: 15 amino acids. This CDR3 reads CASTPKPGIYNEQLF. The CDR3 DNA reads as TGTGCCAGCACCCCCAAGCCGGGAATCTACAATGAGCAGCTCTTC.

The chain joins TRBV4-2 to TRBJ1-2; D is ambiguous. CDR3 size: 14 residues. V lost 0 bases, J lost 5 bases, and 10 bases lay in between. Germline V CDR1 and CDR2: LGHNA, YNFKEQ. CDR3 amino acids: CASSQDQEFYGYTF. Written as DNA, the CDR3 is TGTGCCAGCAGCCAAGATCAGGAGTTTTATGGCTACACCTTC.

This chain links TRBV21-1 with TRBJ2-3; TRBD1, as called in the table, went unchecked against the DNA. TRBV21-1 is labeled a pseudogene. The length of the CDR3 is 15 residues. CDR3 amino acids: CASKVSSGGTDTQYF. The CDR3, as DNA: TGTGCCAGCAAAGTCAGTAGTGGGGGAACAGATACGCAGTATTTT.

This clonotype came up once. V gene TRBV12-3 or TRBV12-4 combines with J gene TRBJ2-6; TRBD1 matches 10 bases. The CDR3 length is 17 residues. Germline trimming cut 2 bases from V and 4 bases from J; bases unmatched to any gene: 5. CDR3 nucleotides: TGTGCCAGCAGTTTAACTGGACAGGGGGTAGGGGCCAACGTCCTGACTTTC. Amino acids: CASSLTGQGVGANVLTF.

CDR3 loop: CSAQPGQGAARYEQYF. In DNA form, the CDR3 reads TGCAGTGCTCAACCGGGACAGGGGGCGGCGAGGTACGAGCAGTACTTC. V gene TRBV20-1 combines with J gene TRBJ2-7; 12 positions match TRBD1. The germline V gene encodes CDR1 DFQATT and CDR2 SNEGSKA (reference sequence). The CDR3 spans 16 residues. The V segment lost 5 bases and the J segment 4 bases; nucleotides outside the gene matches: 12.

The rearrangement joins TRBV6-2 or TRBV6-3 to TRBJ2-2; 8 bases fit TRBD2. Germline V lookup: CDR1 MNHEY, CDR2 SVGEGT. The CDR3 totals 16 residues. J was trimmed by 6 bases and V by 6 bases; bases with no gene match: 12. The CDR3 loop reads CASRGGGPLLPGELFF. CDR3 nucleotide sequence: TGTGCCAGCAGGGGCGGGGGGCCCCTACTCCCCGGGGAGCTGTTTTTT.

J is TRBJ2-1 and V is TRBV4-1; D is possibly TRBD1 (6 bases). This CDR3 is built from 16 residues. Per germline, CDR1 MGHRA and CDR2 YSYEKL. Trimming removed 4 bases from V and 3 bases from J, with 16 bases in between. Here the CDR3 reads CASSRTTGDLYNEQFF. The CDR3 DNA is TGCGCCAGCAGCCGGACGACAGGAGACCTCTACAATGAGCAGTTCTTC.